This T cell receptor (beta chain) was sequenced for a study of T cells in Graves' hyperthyroidism and ophthalmopathy. Amplification of TCR beta CDR3 regions was performed using RNA transcripts as template. The HTBI primer set drove a first-round RT-PCR of the TCR CDR3. TCRdb re-derived calls from the multiplex PCR reads in MiXCR, one entry per CDR3 protein. The sample holds hundreds of thousands of distinct CDR3 sequences, 15% to 20% seen once. The germline V gene encodes CDR1 MNHNS and CDR2 SASEGT. Trimming removed 5 bases from V and 2 bases from J, with 9 bases in between. This CDR3 has 13 residues.

The V call is TRBV6-1, the J call TRBJ1-2, with D uncertain. The sample comprised blood. The receptor was isolated from a woman aged 25 to 39 with Graves' hyperthyroidism. Here the CDR3 reads CASSPQDNYGYTF. The CDR3 DNA reads as TGTGCCAGCAGTCCTCAGGACAACTATGGCTACACCTTC.